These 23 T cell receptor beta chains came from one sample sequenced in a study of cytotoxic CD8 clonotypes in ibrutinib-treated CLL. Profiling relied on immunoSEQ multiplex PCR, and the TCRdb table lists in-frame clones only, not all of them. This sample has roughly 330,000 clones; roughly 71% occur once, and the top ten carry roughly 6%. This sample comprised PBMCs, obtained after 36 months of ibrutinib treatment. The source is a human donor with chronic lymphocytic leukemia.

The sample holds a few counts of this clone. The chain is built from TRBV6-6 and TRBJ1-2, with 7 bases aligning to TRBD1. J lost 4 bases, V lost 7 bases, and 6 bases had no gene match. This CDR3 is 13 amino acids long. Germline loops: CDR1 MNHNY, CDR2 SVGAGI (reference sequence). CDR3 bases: TGTGCCAGCATCCCCGGGACAGCCTATGGCTACACCTTC. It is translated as CASIPGTAYGYTF.

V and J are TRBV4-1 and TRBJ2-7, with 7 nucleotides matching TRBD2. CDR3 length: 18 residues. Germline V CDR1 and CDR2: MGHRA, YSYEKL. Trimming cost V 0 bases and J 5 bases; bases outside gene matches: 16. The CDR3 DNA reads TGCGCCAGCAGCCAAGAATTTCGAGTGGGAGGGCCCTCAGACGAGCAGTACTTC. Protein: CASSQEFRVGGPSDEQYF.

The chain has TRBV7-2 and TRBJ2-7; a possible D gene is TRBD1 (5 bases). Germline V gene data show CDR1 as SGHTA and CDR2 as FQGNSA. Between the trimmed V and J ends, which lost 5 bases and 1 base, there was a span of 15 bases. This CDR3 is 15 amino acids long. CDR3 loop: CASSPHRRSSYEQYF. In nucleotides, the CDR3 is TGTGCCAGCAGCCCCCACAGGAGATCATCCTACGAGCAGTACTTC.

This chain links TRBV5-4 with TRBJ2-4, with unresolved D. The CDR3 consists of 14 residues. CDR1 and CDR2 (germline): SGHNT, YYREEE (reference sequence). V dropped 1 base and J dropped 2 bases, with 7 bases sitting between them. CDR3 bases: TGTGCCAGCAGCTTGATTCAGACCAAAAACATTCAGTACTTC. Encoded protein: CASSLIQTKNIQYF.

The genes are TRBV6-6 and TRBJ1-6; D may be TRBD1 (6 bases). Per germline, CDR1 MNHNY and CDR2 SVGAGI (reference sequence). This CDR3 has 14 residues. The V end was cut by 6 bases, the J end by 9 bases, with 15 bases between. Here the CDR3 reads CASRPSSDSSPLHF. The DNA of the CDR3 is TGTGCCAGCAGACCCAGCTCGGACAGTTCACCCCTCCACTTT.

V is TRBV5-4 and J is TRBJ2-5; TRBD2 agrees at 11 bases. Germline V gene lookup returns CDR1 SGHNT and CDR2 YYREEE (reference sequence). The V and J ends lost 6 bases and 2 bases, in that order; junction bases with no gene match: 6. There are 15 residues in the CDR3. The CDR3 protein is CASTYLAGGQETQYF. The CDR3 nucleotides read TGTGCCAGCACTTACCTAGCGGGAGGACAAGAGACCCAGTACTTC.

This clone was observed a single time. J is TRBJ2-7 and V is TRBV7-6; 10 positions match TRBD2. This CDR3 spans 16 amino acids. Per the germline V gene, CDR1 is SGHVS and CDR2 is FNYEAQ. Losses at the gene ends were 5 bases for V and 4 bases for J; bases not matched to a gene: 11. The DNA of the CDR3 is TGTGCCAGCAGCCCCCGGGGTAGCGGGGGGCTTTACGAGCAGTACTTC. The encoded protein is CASSPRGSGGLYEQYF.

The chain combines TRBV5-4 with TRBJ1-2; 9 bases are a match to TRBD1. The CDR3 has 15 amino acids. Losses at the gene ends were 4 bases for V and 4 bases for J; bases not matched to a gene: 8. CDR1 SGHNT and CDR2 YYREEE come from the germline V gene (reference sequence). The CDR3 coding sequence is TGTGCCAGCAGCCATAACAGGGGGCGCGTCTATGGCTACACCTTC. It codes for CASSHNRGRVYGYTF.

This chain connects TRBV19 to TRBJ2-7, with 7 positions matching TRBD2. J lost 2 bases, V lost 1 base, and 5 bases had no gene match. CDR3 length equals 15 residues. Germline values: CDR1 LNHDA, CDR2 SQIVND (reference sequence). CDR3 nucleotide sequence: TGTGCCAGTAGTATAGCGGGGGGATTAACCTACGAGCAGTACTTC. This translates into CASSIAGGLTYEQYF.

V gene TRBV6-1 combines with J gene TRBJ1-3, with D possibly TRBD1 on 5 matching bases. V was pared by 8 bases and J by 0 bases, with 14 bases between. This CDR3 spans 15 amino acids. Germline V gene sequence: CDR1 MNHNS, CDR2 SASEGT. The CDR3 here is CASARQFSSGNTIYF. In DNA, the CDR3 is TGTGCCAGCGCGAGACAGTTTTCCTCTGGAAACACCATATATTTT.

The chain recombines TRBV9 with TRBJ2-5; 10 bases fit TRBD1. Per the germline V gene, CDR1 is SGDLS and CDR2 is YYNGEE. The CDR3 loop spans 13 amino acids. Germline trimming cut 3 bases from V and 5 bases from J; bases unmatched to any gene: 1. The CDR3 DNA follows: TGTGCCAGCAGCGGGGGACAGGGGGAGACCCAGTACTTC. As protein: CASSGGQGETQYF.

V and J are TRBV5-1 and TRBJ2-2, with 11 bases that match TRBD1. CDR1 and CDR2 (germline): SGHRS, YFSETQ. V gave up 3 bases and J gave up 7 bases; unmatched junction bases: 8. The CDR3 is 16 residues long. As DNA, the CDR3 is TGCGCCAGCAGCTACAGTGGACAGGGGGCGGTCGGGGAGCTGTTTTTT. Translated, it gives CASSYSGQGAVGELFF.

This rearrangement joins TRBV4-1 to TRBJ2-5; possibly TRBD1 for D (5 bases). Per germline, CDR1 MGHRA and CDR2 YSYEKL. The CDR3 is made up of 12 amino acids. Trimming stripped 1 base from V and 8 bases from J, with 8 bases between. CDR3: CASSQGQGTQYF. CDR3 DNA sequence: TGCGCCAGCAGCCAAGGGCAGGGAACCCAGTACTTC.

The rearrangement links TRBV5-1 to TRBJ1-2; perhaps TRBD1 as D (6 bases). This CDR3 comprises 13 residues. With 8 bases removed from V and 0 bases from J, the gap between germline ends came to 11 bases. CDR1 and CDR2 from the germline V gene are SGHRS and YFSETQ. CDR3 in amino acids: CASRTVPNYGYTF. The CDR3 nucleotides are TGCGCCAGTAGGACAGTCCCTAACTATGGCTACACCTTC. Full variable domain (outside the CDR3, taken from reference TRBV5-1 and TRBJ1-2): KAGVTQTPRYLIKTRGQQVTLSCSPISGHRSVSWYQQTPGQGLQFLFEYFSETQRNKGNFPGRFSGRQFSNSRSEMNVSTLELGDSALYLCASRTVPNYGYTFGSGTRLTVV.

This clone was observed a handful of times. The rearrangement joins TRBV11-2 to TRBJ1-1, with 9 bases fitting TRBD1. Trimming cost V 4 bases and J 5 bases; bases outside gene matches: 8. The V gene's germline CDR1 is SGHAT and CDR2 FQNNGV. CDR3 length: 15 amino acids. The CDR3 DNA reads TGTGCCAGCAGCTCCCGTCCCGGGACAGGGACTGAAGCTTTCTTT. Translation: CASSSRPGTGTEAFF.

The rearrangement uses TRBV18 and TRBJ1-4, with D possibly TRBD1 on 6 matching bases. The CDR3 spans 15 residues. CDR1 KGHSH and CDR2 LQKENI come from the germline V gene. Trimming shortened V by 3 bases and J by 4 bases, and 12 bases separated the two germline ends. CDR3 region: CASSPRGPLNEKLFF. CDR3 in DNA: TGTGCCAGCTCACCCAGGGGTCCGCTTAATGAAAAACTGTTTTTT.

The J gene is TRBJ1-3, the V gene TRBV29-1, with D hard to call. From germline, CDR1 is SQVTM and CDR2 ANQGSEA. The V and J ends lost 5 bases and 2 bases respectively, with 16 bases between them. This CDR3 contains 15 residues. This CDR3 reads CSVSEGMGAGNTIYF. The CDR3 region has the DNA TGCAGCGTTTCTGAAGGGATGGGAGCTGGAAACACCATATATTTT. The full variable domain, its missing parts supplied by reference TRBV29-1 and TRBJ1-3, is SAVISQKPSRDICQRGTSLTIQCQVDSQVTMMFWYRQQPGQSLTLIATANQGSEATYESGFVIDKFPISRPNLTFSTLTVSNMSPEDSSIYLCSVSEGMGAGNTIYFGEGSWLTVV.

CDR3 loop: CASSIRTGGILAGPYEQYF. DNA for the CDR3: TGTGCCAGTAGTATCCGGACAGGGGGCATACTAGCGGGACCCTACGAGCAGTACTTC. The gene calls are TRBV19 and TRBJ2-7; D might be TRBD1 (11 bases). Germline V gene sequence: CDR1 LNHDA, CDR2 SQIVND (reference sequence). This CDR3 is 19 amino acids long. Between the trimmed V and J ends, which lost 3 bases and 2 bases, there was a span of 26 bases. Drawing the rest from reference TRBV19 and TRBJ2-7, the complete variable domain is DGGITQSPKYLFRKEGQNVTLSCEQNLNHDAMYWYRQDPGQGLRLIYYSQIVNDFQKGDIAEGYSVSREKKESFPLTVTSAQKNPTAFYLCASSIRTGGILAGPYEQYFGPGTRLTVT.

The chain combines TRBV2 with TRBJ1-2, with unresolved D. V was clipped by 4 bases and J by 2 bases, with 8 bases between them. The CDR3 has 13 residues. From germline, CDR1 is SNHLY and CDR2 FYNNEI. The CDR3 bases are TGTGCCAGCAGTGCGACTGGCAACTATGGCTACACCTTC. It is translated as CASSATGNYGYTF.

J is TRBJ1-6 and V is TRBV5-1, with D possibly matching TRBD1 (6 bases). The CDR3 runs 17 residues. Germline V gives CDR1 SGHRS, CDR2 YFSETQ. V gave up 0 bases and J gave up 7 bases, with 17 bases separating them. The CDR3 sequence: CASSLVVQTGTNSPLHF. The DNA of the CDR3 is TGCGCCAGCAGCTTGGTGGTGCAGACGGGGACAAATTCACCCCTCCACTTT.

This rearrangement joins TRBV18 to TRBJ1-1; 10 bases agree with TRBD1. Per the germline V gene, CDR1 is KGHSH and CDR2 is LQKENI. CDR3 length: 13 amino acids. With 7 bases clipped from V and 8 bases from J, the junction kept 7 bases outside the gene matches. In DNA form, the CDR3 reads TGTGCCAGCTTCCCGGGACAGGGGTGGGAAGCTTTCTTT. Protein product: CASFPGQGWEAFF.

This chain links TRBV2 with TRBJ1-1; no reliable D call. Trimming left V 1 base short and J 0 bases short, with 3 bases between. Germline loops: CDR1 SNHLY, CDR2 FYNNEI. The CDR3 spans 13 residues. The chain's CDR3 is CASSEDMNTEAFF. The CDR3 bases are TGTGCCAGCAGTGAAGATATGAACACTGAAGCTTTCTTT.

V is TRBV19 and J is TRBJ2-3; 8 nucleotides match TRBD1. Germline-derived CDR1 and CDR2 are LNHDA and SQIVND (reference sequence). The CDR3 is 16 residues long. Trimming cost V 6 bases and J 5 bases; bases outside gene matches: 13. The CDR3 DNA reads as TGTGCCAGTAGAAACTCTGGACAGGGCGGGCGAGATACGCAGTATTTT. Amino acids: CASRNSGQGGRDTQYF.